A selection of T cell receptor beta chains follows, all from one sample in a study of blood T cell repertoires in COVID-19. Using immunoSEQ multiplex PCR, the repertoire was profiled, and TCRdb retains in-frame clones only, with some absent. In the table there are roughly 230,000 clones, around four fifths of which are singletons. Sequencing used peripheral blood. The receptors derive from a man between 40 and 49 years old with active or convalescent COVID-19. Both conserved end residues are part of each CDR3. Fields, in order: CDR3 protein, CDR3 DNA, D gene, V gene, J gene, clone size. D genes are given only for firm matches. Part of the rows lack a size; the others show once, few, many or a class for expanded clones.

CDR3: CASSPGGFRSGANVLTF; DNA: TGCGCCAGCAGCCCCGGGGGGTTTAGGTCTGGGGCCAACGTCCTGACTTTC; D: TRBD2; V: TRBV4-1; J: TRBJ2-6; size: .
CDR3: CAWSGGTGFGYTF; DNA: TGTGCCTGGAGTGGGGGGACAGGCTTTGGCTACACCTTC; D: TRBD1; V: TRBV30; J: TRBJ1-2; size: few
CDR3: CASSSDSKNIQYF; DNA: TGTGCCAGCAGCTCCGACAGCAAAAACATTCAGTACTTC; D: .; V: TRBV7-2; J: TRBJ2-4; size: .
CDR3: CASRYFNTGELFF; DNA: TGTGCCAGCAGGTACTTTAACACCGGGGAGCTGTTTTTT; D: .; V: TRBV2; J: TRBJ2-2; size: .
CDR3: CASSPGSGDYGYTF; DNA: TGTGCCAGCAGCCCAGGGTCAGGGGACTATGGCTACACCTTC; D: .; V: TRBV11-1; J: TRBJ1-2; size: .
CDR3: CASSQDPAGTGKLFF; DNA: TGCGCCAGCAGCCAAGATCCGGCGGGGACGGGAAAACTGTTTTTT; D: .; V: TRBV4-1; J: TRBJ1-4; size: .
CDR3: CASSLQQGSNYGYTF; DNA: TGCGCCAGCAGCTTACAACAGGGGTCTAACTATGGCTACACCTTC; D: TRBD1; V: TRBV5-1; J: TRBJ1-2; size: .
CDR3: CASSPSGGTADTIYF; DNA: TGTGCCAGCAGTCCCTCGGGAGGGACGGCGGACACCATATATTTT; D: .; V: TRBV6-5; J: TRBJ1-3; size: .
CDR3: CASSLREGHNSPLHF; DNA: TGTGCCAGCAGCTTAAGGGAGGGGCACAATTCACCCCTCCACTTT; D: .; V: TRBV7-8; J: TRBJ1-6; size: .
CDR3: CASSATEGNTEAFF; DNA: TGCGCCAGCAGCGCGACAGAAGGAAACACTGAAGCTTTCTTT; D: .; V: TRBV5-1; J: TRBJ1-1; size: .
CDR3: CSATGAAGANVLTF; DNA: TGCAGCGCAACAGGGGCGGCTGGGGCCAACGTCCTGACTTTC; D: TRBD1; V: TRBV29-1; J: TRBJ2-6; size: .
CDR3: CASSLGDRSQYGYTF; DNA: TGCGCCAGCAGCTTGGGTGACAGGTCCCAGTATGGCTACACCTTC; D: .; V: TRBV5-1; J: TRBJ1-2; size: once
CDR3: CASSLFSLGRGANEQFF; DNA: TGTGCCAGCAGTTTATTTTCGTTAGGCAGGGGGGCGAATGAGCAGTTCTTC; D: .; V: TRBV27; J: TRBJ2-1; size: .
CDR3: CATPGDSTDQPQHF; DNA: TGTGCCACCCCCGGAGACTCCACCGATCAGCCCCAGCATTTT; D: .; V: TRBV6-5; J: TRBJ1-5; size: .
CDR3: CASSFGRSNGYTF; DNA: TGTGCCAGCAGTTTTGGCAGGTCCAACGGCTACACCTTC; D: .; V: TRBV12-3/TRBV12-4; J: TRBJ1-2; size: .
CDR3: CASSLGQNADYGYTF; DNA: TGCGCCAGCAGCTTGGGCCAAAATGCAGACTATGGCTACACCTTC; D: .; V: TRBV5-1; J: TRBJ1-2; size: .
CDR3: CASSQDRVAGLQYYNEQFF; DNA: TGTGCCAGCAGCCAAGATAGGGTAGCGGGGTTACAATACTACAATGAGCAGTTCTTC; D: TRBD2; V: TRBV14; J: TRBJ2-1; size: once
CDR3: CASSYWTGTDEQYF; DNA: TGTGCCAGCAGCTACTGGACAGGGACGGACGAGCAGTACTTC; D: TRBD1; V: TRBV7-9; J: TRBJ2-7; size: many
CDR3: CATATSFGTQYF; DNA: TGTGCCACCGCAACTAGCTTCGGGACCCAGTACTTC; D: .; V: TRBV24-1; J: TRBJ2-5; size: .
CDR3: CASGPPGTVSGNTIYF; DNA: TGTGCTAGTGGGCCCCCCGGGACAGTCTCTGGAAACACCATATATTTT; D: TRBD1; V: TRBV12-5; J: TRBJ1-3; size: .
CDR3: CASSYKGQTTEAFF; DNA: TGTGCCAGCAGTTACAAGGGACAGACCACTGAAGCTTTCTTT; D: TRBD1; V: TRBV6-5; J: TRBJ1-1; size: .
CDR3: CASSAGQGATGELFF; DNA: TGTGCCAGCAGCGCGGGACAGGGGGCTACCGGGGAGCTGTTTTTT; D: TRBD1; V: TRBV9; J: TRBJ2-2; size: .